One and the same sample provided the 9 T cell receptor beta chains below, sequenced in a study of OX40 agonist ivuxolimab in advanced cancers. Sequencing used immunoSEQ multiplex PCR; TCRdb keeps in-frame clones, though not all of them. The profile shows roughly 34,000 clones, around nine tenths of them singletons. The source material was CD4+ or CD8+ T cells sorted from blood, sampled in a trial of the OX40 agonist ivuxolimab. Receptors were obtained from an adult with an advanced solid tumor such as melanoma, head and neck, liver or kidney cancer.

The chain is built from TRBV5-1 and TRBJ1-1; TRBD1 might be the D (5 bases). Germline V gene data show CDR1 as SGHRS and CDR2 as YFSETQ. Trimming pared 4 bases from V and 3 bases from J, leaving 16 bases between. This CDR3 has 15 residues. The CDR3 DNA follows: TGCGCCAGCAGCCTGTCTTGGGGGGTGGACACTGAAGCTTTCTTT. Amino acids: CASSLSWGVDTEAFF.

This chain connects TRBV19 to TRBJ1-6; D is perhaps TRBD1 (5 bases). The length of the CDR3 is 13 residues. CDR1 is LNHDA and CDR2 is SQIVND in the germline V gene (reference sequence). V was trimmed by 8 bases and J by 9 bases, leaving 14 bases between them. The DNA for the CDR3 is TGTGCCAGTGAGACCGGCGGGGCTTCACCCCTCCACTTT. The encoded protein is CASETGGASPLHF.

The genes are TRBV4-1 and TRBJ2-3, with 12 bases aligning to TRBD2. The germline CDR1 and CDR2 sequences are MGHRA and YSYEKL. V shed 0 bases, J shed 0 bases, and the junction held 7 bases outside the gene matches. The CDR3 length is 19 residues. The CDR3 nucleotides are TGCGCCAGCAGCCAAGAAGGGACGGGGACTAGCGGGAGCACAGATACGCAGTATTTT. Protein: CASSQEGTGTSGSTDTQYF.

The V call is TRBV6-1, the J call TRBJ2-1, with unresolved D. Trimming stripped 3 bases from V and 7 bases from J, with 10 bases between. The CDR3 spans 13 residues. CDR1 MNHNS and CDR2 SASEGT come from the germline V gene. CDR3 in DNA: TGTGCCAGCAGTGATGGGGTAGAGAATGAGCAGTTCTTC. It yields the protein CASSDGVENEQFF.

The chain carries TRBV2 and TRBJ2-2, with 9 positions matching TRBD2. V lost 7 bases and J lost 8; bases outside the gene matches: 11. This CDR3 has 15 amino acids. Germline V CDR1 and CDR2: SNHLY, FYNNEI. CDR3 sequence (DNA): TGTGCCAGCAACCGAAATAGCGGGAGCCCTGGGGAGCTGTTTTTT. Amino acids: CASNRNSGSPGELFF.

The chain is built from TRBV6-5 and TRBJ1-4, with D maybe TRBD1 (5 bases). Trimming cost V 4 bases and J 7 bases, with 16 bases left between them. Germline values: CDR1 MNHEY, CDR2 SVGAGI. CDR3 length equals 15 residues. CDR3 region: CASSSGRGLGEKLFF. The CDR3 DNA is TGTGCCAGCAGTTCGGGTCGGGGGTTAGGTGAAAAACTGTTTTTT.

The chain uses TRBV28 and TRBJ1-4, with 9 bases lining up with TRBD1. Germline lookup yields CDR1 MDHEN and CDR2 SYDVKM. Trimming at V came to 7 bases and at J to 4 bases, leaving 4 bases not matched to a gene. CDR3 length: 14 amino acids. This CDR3 reads CASTAGQGNEKLFF. CDR3 nucleotides: TGTGCCAGCACTGCGGGACAGGGTAATGAAAAACTGTTTTTT.

The gene calls are TRBV4-1 and TRBJ2-1; D not resolved. Germline CDR1 and CDR2: MGHRA and YSYEKL. This CDR3 region has 11 residues. V lost 4 bases and J 7 bases, leaving 5 bases between the germline ends. The CDR3 DNA reads TGCGCCAGCAGCCCGTCTAATGAGCAGTTCTTC. This translates into CASSPSNEQFF.

This sequence joins TRBV19 and TRBJ1-2, with 8 bases aligning to TRBD1. V lost 4 bases and J lost 2; bases outside the gene matches: 3. The germline V gene has CDR1 LNHDA and CDR2 SQIVND (reference sequence). The CDR3 is 14 residues long. CDR3 loop: CASSNGQGNYGYTF. CDR3 DNA sequence: TGTGCCAGTAGTAACGGACAGGGAAACTATGGCTACACCTTC.